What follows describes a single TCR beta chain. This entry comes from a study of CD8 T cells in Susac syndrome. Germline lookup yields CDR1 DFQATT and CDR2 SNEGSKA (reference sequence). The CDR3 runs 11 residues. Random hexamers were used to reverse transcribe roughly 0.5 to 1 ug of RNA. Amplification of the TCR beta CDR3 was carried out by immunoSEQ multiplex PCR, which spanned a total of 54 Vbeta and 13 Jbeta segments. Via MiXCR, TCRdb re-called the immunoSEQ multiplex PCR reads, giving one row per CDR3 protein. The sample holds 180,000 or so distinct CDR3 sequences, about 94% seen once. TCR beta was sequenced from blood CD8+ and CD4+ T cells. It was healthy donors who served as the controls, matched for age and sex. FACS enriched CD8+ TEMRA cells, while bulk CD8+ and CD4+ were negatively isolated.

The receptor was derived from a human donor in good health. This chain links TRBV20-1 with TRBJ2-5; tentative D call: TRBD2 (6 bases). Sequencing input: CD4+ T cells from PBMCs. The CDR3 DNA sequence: TGCTCGGGAGTCGGGCAAGAGACCCAGTACTTC. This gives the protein CSGVGQETQYF.